Sequencing of this T cell receptor (beta chain) was carried out in a study of blood T cell repertoires in COVID-19. Turning to the study itself: The United States, Italy and Spain supplied acute and convalescent COVID-19 samples. The cDNA or gDNA used as material had been derived from T cells, B-cell-depleted T cells, or PBMCs.

The V and J ends lost 2 bases and 1 base respectively, with 17 bases between them. The CDR3 length is 17 residues. Germline-derived CDR1 and CDR2 are SGHVS and FQNEAQ. Per the study methods: Estimates of nucleated cell counts were drawn from the amplification of reference gene primers. Sequencing was performed with immunoSEQ multiplex PCR; in TCRdb, only in-frame clones are kept and a portion is missing. The V and J calls and clone size are taken from that table; D and trimming were inferred from the DNA. Here the sample spans approximately 85,000 clones, 80% to 95% being singletons. The specimen was peripheral blood. J is TRBJ2-5 and V is TRBV7-8; the D gene is possibly TRBD1 (5 bases). This receptor was obtained from a woman aged 55-69 years with active COVID-19. CDR3 in DNA: TGTGCCAGCAGCTTATGGGGCAGACGAACCATCCAAGAGACCCAGTACTTC. Encoded protein: CASSLWGRRTIQETQYF.